This TCR beta chain emerged from a study of shared clonotypes between healthy human individuals. About the research overall: There were three CD4 naive, three CD4 memory, two CD8 naive and one CD8 memory plates per donor. The study, taken as a whole, reports: The rarefaction results pointed to incomplete sorted-subset sequencing despite large depth. The study found roughly 5% of naive CD4 clonotypes shared across a few donors.

Assay: immunoSEQ multiplex PCR; the TCRdb copy retains only in-frame clones and omits some. The table records under 2.5 million clones, less than 95% of them present only once. The CDR3 covers 14 residues. The germline V gene has CDR1 WSHSY and CDR2 SAAADI. The V gene lost 4 bases and the J gene lost 0 bases, with 10 bases spanning the gap. Healthy adults negative for HIV, lacking recent acute infections or vaccinations, served as donors. This clone was seen a single time. The antigen remains undetermined. This receptor was taken from a man aged 18 to 30 in good health. Some clones in this sample may be carry-over from other donors' samples. This chain connects TRBV10-2 to TRBJ2-7; no firm D call. The material sequenced was naive CD4+ T cells from PBMCs. The subset denotes: CD45RA+ positively selected. Here the CDR3 reads CASSVGRSSYEQYF. DNA of the CDR3: TGCGCCAGCAGTGTGGGCAGGAGCTCCTACGAGCAGTACTTC.